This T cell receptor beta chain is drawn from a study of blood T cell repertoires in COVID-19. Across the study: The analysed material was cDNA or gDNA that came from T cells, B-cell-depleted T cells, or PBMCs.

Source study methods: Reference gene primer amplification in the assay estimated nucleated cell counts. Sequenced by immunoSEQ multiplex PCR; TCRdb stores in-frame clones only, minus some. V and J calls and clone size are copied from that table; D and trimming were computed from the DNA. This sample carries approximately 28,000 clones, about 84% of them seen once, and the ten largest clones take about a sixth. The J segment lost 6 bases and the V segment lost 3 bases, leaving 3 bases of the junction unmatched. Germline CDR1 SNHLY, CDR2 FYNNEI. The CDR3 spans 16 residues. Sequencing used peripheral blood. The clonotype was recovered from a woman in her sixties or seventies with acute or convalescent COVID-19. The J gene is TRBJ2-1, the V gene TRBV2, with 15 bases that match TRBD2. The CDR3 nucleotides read TGTGCCAGCAGTGAGGGGGGACTAGCGGGAGGCAATGAGCAGTTCTTC. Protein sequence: CASSEGGLAGGNEQFF.